This TCR beta chain originates from a study of PD-1 blockade in classical Hodgkin lymphoma. Time point in this sample: cycle 4 day 1 (C4D1), after less than seven weeks of nivolumab. Exposure to brentuximab vedotin varied, and each patient had relapsed following autologous stem cell transplantation. Measured with immunoSEQ multiplex PCR; TCRdb has only the in-frame clones, and not every one. Of 25,000 or so clones in the sample, more than 75% were seen once. The CDR3 has 15 residues. Germline V gene sequence: CDR1 LNHDA, CDR2 SQIVND (reference sequence). Trimming took 6 bases from V and 8 from J; bases not matched to a gene: 8.

The specimen comprised peripheral blood mononuclear cells (PBMCs), sampled before the fourth cycle of nivolumab. The sequence was obtained from a human donor with classical Hodgkin lymphoma. The chain links TRBV19 to TRBJ2-4, with 12 bases matching TRBD2. For the CDR3, the DNA is TGTGCCAGTAGAAAGACTAGCGGGGGAAAGGACATTCAGTACTTC. It encodes CASRKTSGGKDIQYF.